This T cell receptor (beta chain) was profiled in a study of radiation and T cells in renal cell carcinoma. Study-level points and caveats: From baseline, blood top tumor clonotypes peaked at 2 weeks post-radiation.

Time point indicated: baseline pretreatment blood. Noted treatment: 15 Gy SBRT to primary tumor, nephrectomy 4 weeks later. CDR1 is MNHEY, CDR2 SVGAGI, per germline. This CDR3 region has 14 residues. Some clones are missing from TCRdb's copy, which holds only in-frame ones; the method was immunoSEQ multiplex PCR. The profile shows about 150,000 clones, 88% of them singletons. A remark on this clone: Its matching antigen is unknown.

The sample was blood, taken from a patient whose treatment included radiotherapy and nephrectomy. The sequence derives from a woman in her 70s with renal cell carcinoma. V and J are TRBV6-5 and TRBJ2-5; either TRBD1 or TRBD2 may supply D (5 bases each). TRBJ2-7 explains the end of the DNA better; the J call may be wrong. The CDR3 loop is CASSSPGLAYEQYF. The CDR3 region has the DNA TGTGCCAGCAGTTCTCCGGGGCTGGCCTACGAGCAGTACTTC.